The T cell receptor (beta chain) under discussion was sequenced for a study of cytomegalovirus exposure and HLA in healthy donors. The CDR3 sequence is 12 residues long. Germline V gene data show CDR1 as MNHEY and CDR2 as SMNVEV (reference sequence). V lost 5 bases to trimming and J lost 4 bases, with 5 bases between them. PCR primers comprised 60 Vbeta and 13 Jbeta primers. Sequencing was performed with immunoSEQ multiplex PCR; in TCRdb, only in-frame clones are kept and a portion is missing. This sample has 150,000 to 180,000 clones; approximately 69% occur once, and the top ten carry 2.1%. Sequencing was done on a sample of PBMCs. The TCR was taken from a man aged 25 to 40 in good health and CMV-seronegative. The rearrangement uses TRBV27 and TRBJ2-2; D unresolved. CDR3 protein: CASSGPTGELFF. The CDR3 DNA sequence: TGTGCCAGCAGTGGGCCCACCGGGGAGCTGTTTTTT.